The 5 T cell receptor beta chains presented below share a single source sample, sequenced in a study of blood T cell repertoires in COVID-19. Here immunoSEQ multiplex PCR was the method, and the copy in TCRdb shows in-frame clones only, minus some. The sample shows roughly 43,000 clones, 85% to 90% of them seen only once. Sequencing was done on a sample of PBMCs or T cells enriched from blood (not recorded which). Receptors originate from a woman in her forties or fifties who had recovered from COVID-19.

The chain recombines TRBV5-1 with TRBJ2-2; tentatively, D is TRBD1 (6 bases). The V end lost 6 bases, the J end lost 2 bases, and 11 bases lay between the germline ends. CDR3 length: 14 amino acids. Per the germline V gene, CDR1 is SGHRS and CDR2 is YFSETQ. This CDR3 is CASTGHLNTGELFF. The CDR3 coding sequence is TGCGCCAGCACGGGACATTTAAACACCGGGGAGCTGTTTTTT.

The chain links TRBV23-1 to TRBJ1-2, with 10 nucleotides matching TRBD1. TRBV23-1 is assigned to the ORF class and has an uncertain function. The CDR3 spans 15 residues. Trimming at V came to 0 bases and at J to 8 bases, leaving 6 bases not matched to a gene. In DNA, the CDR3 is TGCGCCAGCAGTCAATCCTCGGGACAGGGGCACGGCTACACCTTC. Translation: CASSQSSGQGHGYTF.

This clone was recorded once. This chain links TRBV7-2 with TRBJ2-3; D ambiguous. The CDR3 runs to 14 residues. V was trimmed by 4 bases and J by 1 base, leaving 9 bases between them. CDR1 and CDR2 (germline): SGHTA, FQGNSA. CDR3 in DNA: TGTGCCAGCAGCTCCTACGAACGCACAGATACGCAGTATTTT. Translation: CASSSYERTDTQYF.

The chain carries TRBV3-1 (or the pseudogene TRBV3-2) and TRBJ1-6; 8 bases are a match to TRBD1. In germline, CDR1 is LGHDT, CDR2 YNNKEL (reference sequence). V gave up 0 bases and J gave up 9 bases; unmatched junction bases: 7. This CDR3 is 16 amino acids long. CDR3 DNA: TGTGCCAGCAGCCAAGAGAAGGACAGGGTACGTTCACCCCTCCACTTT. Translated, it gives CASSQEKDRVRSPLHF.

The chain carries TRBV3-1 (or the pseudogene TRBV3-2) and TRBJ2-1; 9 positions match TRBD2. The germline CDR1 and CDR2 sequences are LGHDT and YNNKEL (reference sequence). V lost 4 bases to trimming and J lost 6 bases; unmatched junction nucleotides: 7. CDR3 length: 15 residues. As DNA, the CDR3 is TGTGCCAGCAGCCCATCGGCGGGAGGGTTCAATGAGCAGTTCTTC. Amino acid sequence: CASSPSAGGFNEQFF.